This T cell receptor beta chain came from a study of T cells in tuberculosis. Turning to the study itself: IGRA-negative adolescents, IGRA-positive adolescents with latent tuberculosis and adults with active tuberculosis formed this South African cohort. Notes on the study in general: Active tuberculosis cases were adults; controls were adolescents.

Sequencing was performed with immunoSEQ multiplex PCR; in TCRdb, only in-frame clones are kept and a portion is missing. The repertoire consists of 33,000 or so clones, with over 90% occurring once and the leading ten covering 6.5% to 8.5%. About this clone: Its specificity is unknown.

The CDR3 totals 13 residues. Trimming left V 5 bases short and J 9 bases short, with 11 bases between. CDR1 is SGHAT and CDR2 is FQDESV in the germline V gene (reference sequence). The clonotype originates from a donor aged 10-35 years with latent tuberculosis or without tuberculosis infection. The chain joins TRBV11-1 to TRBJ1-6, with TRBD1 as a possible D gene (6 bases). The material sequenced was PBMCs. The CDR3 region has the DNA TGTGCCAGCAGCAAAAACAGGGCTTCACCCCTCCACTTT. Translation gives CASSKNRASPLHF.